This TCR beta chain was obtained from a study of cytomegalovirus exposure and HLA in healthy donors. Study-level results: There were several of the most significant clusters that appeared linked to common viral pathogens in a later analysis.

Primers: 60 Vbeta forward and 13 Jbeta reverse. The method was immunoSEQ multiplex PCR; TCRdb's version includes in-frame clones alone and lacks a portion of them. The sample lists roughly 140,000 clones, roughly 76% occurring once. The J segment lost 1 base and the V segment lost 4 bases, leaving 15 bases of the junction unmatched. The CDR3 has 17 amino acids. The germline V gene encodes CDR1 SQVTM and CDR2 ANQGSEA. A word on this clone: Antigen: not known.

Source material: PBMCs. The origin of this receptor is a female donor in good health and CMV-seronegative. The gene calls are TRBV29-1 and TRBJ1-1; 7 positions match TRBD1. The CDR3 DNA sequence: TGCAGCGTTGTTAGAAGGATCAGGGGGGCCCGGAACACTGAAGCTTTCTTT. It yields the protein CSVVRRIRGARNTEAFF.